One and the same sample provided the 18 T cell receptor beta chains below, sequenced in a study of T cells after yellow fever vaccination. Via MiXCR, TCRdb re-called the 5' RACE reads, giving one row per CDR3 protein. The data hold approximately 110,000 distinct CDR3 sequences, with about 7% observed a single time. The sequences come from CD4+ T cells sorted from PBMCs, collected 9 to 10 days after the first yellow fever vaccination. The receptor set was obtained from a man between 18 and 29 years old who received the YFV17D yellow fever vaccine.

This clonotype was recorded many times. The chain combines TRBV11-3 with TRBJ2-7, with no clear D. This CDR3 comprises 13 residues. The V and J ends lost 0 bases and 0 bases respectively, with 3 bases between them. The V gene's germline CDR1 is SGHNT and CDR2 YENEEA. The CDR3 reads CASSLDGSYEQYF. In nucleotides, the CDR3 is TGTGCCAGCAGCTTAGACGGCTCCTACGAGCAGTACTTC.

In this sample, this clonotype turned up many times. The chain combines TRBV5-5 with TRBJ2-1; D tentatively reads TRBD1 or TRBD2 (5 bases each). The V gene lost 0 bases and the J gene lost 4 bases, with 14 bases spanning the gap. From germline, CDR1 is SGHKS and CDR2 YYEKEE (reference sequence). There are 16 residues in the CDR3. This CDR3 reads CASSLAVMGVYNEQFF. The CDR3 DNA sequence: TGTGCCAGCAGCTTGGCAGTCATGGGGGTATACAATGAGCAGTTCTTC.

This sequence joins TRBV7-2 and TRBJ2-5; 8 bases line up with TRBD2. CDR1 is SGHTA, CDR2 FQGNSA, per germline. V shed 0 bases, J shed 7 bases, and the junction held 10 bases outside the gene matches. CDR3 size: 16 residues. As DNA, the CDR3 is TGTGCCAGCAGCTTAGCGGGGTCGGGGGGGCGTCTGACCCAGTACTTC. Its protein is CASSLAGSGGRLTQYF.

This clonotype has a count of ten or more. V is TRBV5-4 and J is TRBJ2-5; D unresolved. The CDR3 is made up of 15 amino acids. V lost 4 bases, J lost 2 bases, and 15 bases lay in between. Germline V lookup: CDR1 SGHNT, CDR2 YYREEE (reference sequence). The CDR3 DNA is TGTGCCAGCAGCCCGACGTCCGGTAGACAAGAGACCCAGTACTTC. It specifies CASSPTSGRQETQYF.

This clonotype was observed at least ten times. The chain uses TRBV7-3 and TRBJ2-4; the D is unclear. V lost 1 base and J lost 8, with 12 bases in between. Germline V gene sequence: CDR1 SGHTA, CDR2 FQGTGA. CDR3 length: 14 amino acids. The CDR3 protein is CASSLMGSQDIQYF. The DNA of the CDR3 is TGTGCCAGCAGCTTAATGGGCAGTCAGGACATTCAGTACTTC.

This clonotype was seen at least ten times. V is TRBV7-2 and J is TRBJ2-7; 7 positions agree with TRBD1. Germline V gene sequence: CDR1 SGHTA, CDR2 FQGNSA. V trimming: 2 bases; J trimming: 7 bases; junction bases outside the gene matches: 8. This CDR3 comprises 14 residues. The CDR3 here is CASSLQSTGPEQYF. CDR3 in DNA: TGTGCCAGCAGCTTACAATCGACAGGGCCTGAGCAGTACTTC.

This clonotype was seen ten or more times. This chain connects TRBV6-2 or TRBV6-3 to TRBJ2-6; tentatively, D is TRBD1 or TRBD2 (5 bases each). The CDR3 contains 19 residues. The V end was cut by 4 bases, the J end by 0 bases, with 19 bases between. CDR1 and CDR2 (germline): MNHEY, SVGEGT. As DNA, the CDR3 is TGTGCCAGCAGTTCCGCCCGGGACGGATTTTTCTCTGGGGCCAACGTCCTGACTTTC. Its protein is CASSSARDGFFSGANVLTF.

V and J are TRBV5-1 and TRBJ1-2; D is unresolved. The CDR3 length is 15 residues. Trimming took off 0 bases at V and 7 bases at J, with 16 bases between the two ends. Germline-derived CDR1 and CDR2 are SGHRS and YFSETQ. The CDR3 bases are TGCGCCAGCAGCTTGGCGGTCGGAACTACCCCTGGCTACACCTTC. Translation gives CASSLAVGTTPGYTF.

This clonotype was counted ten times or more. This chain uses TRBV6-1 with TRBJ2-5; TRBD2 aligns across 13 bases. The CDR3 sequence is 15 residues long. The germline V gene encodes CDR1 MNHNS and CDR2 SASEGT. V lost 10 bases, J lost 1 base, and 6 bases stayed unmatched. The CDR3 DNA sequence: TGTGCCACTAGGGGGACTAGCGGGGTCCAAGAGACCCAGTACTTC. Its protein is CATRGTSGVQETQYF.

This clonotype showed up many times. CDR3: CASSQGLSTPGETQYF. The DNA for the CDR3 is TGTGCCAGCAGCCAGGGACTGTCAACGCCAGGAGAGACCCAGTACTTC. The chain combines TRBV14 with TRBJ2-5; possible D gene TRBD2, 6 bases. CDR3 length: 16 residues. V was clipped by 3 bases and J by 4 bases, with 18 bases between them. Germline CDR1 SGHDN, CDR2 FVKESK. The full variable domain, with the rest looked up from reference TRBV14 and TRBJ2-5, is EAGVTQFPSHSVIEKGQTVTLRCDPISGHDNLYWYRRVMGKEIKFLLHFVKESKQDESGMPNNRFLAERTGGTYSTLKVQPAELEDSGVYFCASSQGLSTPGETQYFGPGTRLLVL.

Only a few counts were recorded for this clonotype. V usage is TRBV30 and J usage is TRBJ1-2; a weak D match, TRBD1 (6 bases). Germline values: CDR1 GTSNPN, CDR2 SVGIG (reference sequence). This CDR3 is 13 amino acids long. The germline V and J ends were trimmed by 4 bases and 1 base, with 10 bases remaining between them. CDR3 region: CAWTLQGNYGYTF. In nucleotides, the CDR3 is TGTGCCTGGACGCTACAGGGTAACTATGGCTACACCTTC. Looking up the rest from reference TRBV30 and TRBJ1-2 gives the full variable domain: SQTIHQWPATLVQPVGSPLSLECTVEGTSNPNLYWYRQAAGRGLQLLFYSVGIGQISSEVPQNLSASRPQDRQFILSSKKLLLSDSGFYLCAWTLQGNYGYTFGSGTRLTVV.

In this sample, this clonotype turned up many times. The gene calls are TRBV7-2 and TRBJ1-2; D perhaps matches TRBD1 (5 bases). From germline, CDR1 is SGHTA and CDR2 FQGNSA. The CDR3 loop spans 15 amino acids. Between the trimmed V and J ends, which lost 0 bases and 3 bases, there was a span of 11 bases. CDR3 residues: CASSLALGRDYGYTF. The CDR3 bases are TGTGCCAGCAGCTTAGCGCTGGGGCGCGACTATGGCTACACCTTC.

This clonotype was detected only a few times. This chain connects TRBV12-3 or TRBV12-4 to TRBJ2-1, with no clear D. V gave up 11 bases and J gave up 0 bases, with 26 bases separating them. The length of the CDR3 is 18 residues. CDR3 bases: TGTGCCTTCAGTTTAGCCCCACTGGGCCCGAGCTCCTACAATGAGCAGTTCTTC. Amino acids: CAFSLAPLGPSSYNEQFF.

This clonotype was found a few times. The rearrangement joins TRBV5-1 to TRBJ2-5; no definite D call. V was pared by 4 bases and J by 1 base, with 5 bases between. In germline, CDR1 is SGHRS, CDR2 YFSETQ. CDR3 length: 12 amino acids. The CDR3 sequence: CASSVTQETQYF. For the CDR3, the DNA is TGCGCCAGCAGCGTCACCCAAGAGACCCAGTACTTC.

In this sample, this clonotype turned up a few times. V is TRBV5-1 and J is TRBJ1-3; D unresolved. Germline-derived CDR1 and CDR2 are SGHRS and YFSETQ. The CDR3 totals 14 residues. V was pared by 0 bases and J by 0 bases, with 4 bases between. In DNA form, the CDR3 reads TGCGCCAGCAGCTTGGGGTCCTCTGGAAACACCATATATTTT. Encoded protein: CASSLGSSGNTIYF.

This clonotype was seen at least ten times. J is TRBJ1-1 and V is TRBV2; D not resolved. Germline V gene data show CDR1 as SNHLY and CDR2 as FYNNEI. The CDR3 is 14 residues long. Trimming stripped 7 bases from V and 1 base from J, with 13 bases between. DNA for the CDR3: TGTGCCAGCAACCCCGGTCAGCAGAACACTGAAGCTTTCTTT. It is translated as CASNPGQQNTEAFF.

Ten or more counts support this clonotype. The chain combines TRBV9 with TRBJ2-5; tentatively, D is TRBD1 (6 bases). The CDR3 has 16 amino acids. The germline V gene has CDR1 SGDLS and CDR2 YYNGEE. Trimming removed 1 base from V and 3 bases from J, with 16 bases in between. The CDR3 reads CASSVSPSGGKETQYF. In DNA, the CDR3 is TGTGCCAGCAGCGTAAGCCCTAGTGGGGGCAAAGAGACCCAGTACTTC. Combining the CDR3 with reference TRBV9 and TRBJ2-5 gives the whole variable domain DSGVTQTPKHLITATGQRVTLRCSPRSGDLSVYWYQQSLDQGLQFLIQYYNGEERAKGNILERFSAQQFPDLHSELNLSSLELGDSALYFCASSVSPSGGKETQYFGPGTRLLVL.

In its sample, this clonotype was seen many times. The chain is built from TRBV28 and TRBJ2-5; D uncertain. V shed 5 bases and J shed 5 bases, with 9 bases lying between them. The germline CDR1 and CDR2 sequences are MDHEN and SYDVKM. This CDR3 is built from 12 residues. The CDR3 spells CASSRGTETQYF. CDR3 DNA: TGTGCCAGCAGTCGAGGAACCGAGACCCAGTACTTC.